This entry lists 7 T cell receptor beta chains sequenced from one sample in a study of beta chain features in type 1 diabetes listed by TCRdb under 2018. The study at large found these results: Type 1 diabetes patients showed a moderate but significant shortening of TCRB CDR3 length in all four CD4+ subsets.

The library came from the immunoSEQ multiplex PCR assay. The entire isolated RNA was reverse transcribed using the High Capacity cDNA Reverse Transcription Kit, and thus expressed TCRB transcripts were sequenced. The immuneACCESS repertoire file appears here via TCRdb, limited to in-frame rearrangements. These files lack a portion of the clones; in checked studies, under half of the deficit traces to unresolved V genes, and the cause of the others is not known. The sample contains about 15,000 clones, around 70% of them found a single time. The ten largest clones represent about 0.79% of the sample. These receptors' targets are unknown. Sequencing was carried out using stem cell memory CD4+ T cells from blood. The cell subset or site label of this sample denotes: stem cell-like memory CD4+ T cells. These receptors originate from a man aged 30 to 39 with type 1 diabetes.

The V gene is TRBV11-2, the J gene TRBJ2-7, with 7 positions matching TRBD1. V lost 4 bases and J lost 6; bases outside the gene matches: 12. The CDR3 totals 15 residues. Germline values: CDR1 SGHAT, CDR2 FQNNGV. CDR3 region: CASSSLTGPRGEQYF. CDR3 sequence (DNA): TGTGCCAGCAGCTCCCTGACAGGGCCCCGGGGCGAGCAGTACTTC.

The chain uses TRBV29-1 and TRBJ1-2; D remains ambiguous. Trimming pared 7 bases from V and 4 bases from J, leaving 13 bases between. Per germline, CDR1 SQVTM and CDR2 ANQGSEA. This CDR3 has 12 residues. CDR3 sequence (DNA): TGCAGCGCCTCAAGAGATGTCTATGGCTACACCTTC. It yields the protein CSASRDVYGYTF. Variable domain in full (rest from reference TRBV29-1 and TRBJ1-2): SAVISQKPSRDICQRGTSLTIQCQVDSQVTMMFWYRQQPGQSLTLIATANQGSEATYESGFVIDKFPISRPNLTFSTLTVSNMSPEDSSIYLCSASRDVYGYTFGSGTRLTVV.

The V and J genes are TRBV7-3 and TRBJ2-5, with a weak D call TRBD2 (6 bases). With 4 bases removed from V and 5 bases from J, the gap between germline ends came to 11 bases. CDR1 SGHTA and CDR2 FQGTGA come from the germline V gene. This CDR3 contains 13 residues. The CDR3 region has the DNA TGTGCCAGCAGCTCCATGGCGGGGGAGACCCAGTACTTC. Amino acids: CASSSMAGETQYF.

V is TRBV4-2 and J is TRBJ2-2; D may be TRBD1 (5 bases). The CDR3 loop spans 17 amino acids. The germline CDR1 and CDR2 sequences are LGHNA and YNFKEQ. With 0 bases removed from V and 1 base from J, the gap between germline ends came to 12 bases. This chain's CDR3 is CASSQERGRENTGELFF. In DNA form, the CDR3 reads TGTGCCAGCAGCCAAGAAAGGGGTAGGGAGAACACCGGGGAGCTGTTTTTT.

The CDR3 reads CASRTTSGGAPGTDTQYF. The CDR3 DNA is TGTGCCAGCAGGACCACCAGCGGGGGGGCGCCCGGCACAGATACGCAGTATTTT. This rearrangement joins TRBV13 to TRBJ2-3; 10 bases are a match to TRBD2. Germline-derived CDR1 and CDR2 are PRHDT and FYEKMQ (reference sequence). With 6 bases clipped from V and 1 base from J, the junction kept 13 bases outside the gene matches. The CDR3 loop spans 18 amino acids.

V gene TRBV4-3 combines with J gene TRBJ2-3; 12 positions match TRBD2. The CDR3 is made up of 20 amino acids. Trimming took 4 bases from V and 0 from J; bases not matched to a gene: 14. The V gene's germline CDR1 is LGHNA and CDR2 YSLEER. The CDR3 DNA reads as TGCGCCAGCAGCCGGGCGGCACTAGCGGGGGGAGCTACTAGCACAGATACGCAGTATTTT. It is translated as CASSRAALAGGATSTDTQYF.

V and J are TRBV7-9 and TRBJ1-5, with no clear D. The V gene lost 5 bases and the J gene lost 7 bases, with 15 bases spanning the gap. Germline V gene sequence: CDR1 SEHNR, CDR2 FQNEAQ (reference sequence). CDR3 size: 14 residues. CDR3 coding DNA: TGTGCCAGCAGCCCGAACGGGGTGGGGCAGCCCCAGCATTTT. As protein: CASSPNGVGQPQHF.